A selection of T cell receptor beta chains follows, all from one sample in a study of blood T cell repertoires in COVID-19. Produced via immunoSEQ multiplex PCR; TCRdb's table is partial and in-frame only. The profile shows 200,000 or so clones, around four fifths of them singletons. The source material was peripheral blood. The source is a man aged 55 to 70 with COVID-19, enrolled during active disease. CDR3s leave out the opening cysteine and the closing phenylalanine or tryptophan.

ASSLAPGQNYGYT	TRBV9	TRBJ1-2
ATSRAGASYNEQF	TRBV15	TRBJ2-1
ASSVQTGNDSPLH	TRBV9	TRBJ1-6
ATRQITGELF	TRBV6-5	TRBJ2-2
AISLGGGQETQY	TRBV10-3	TRBJ2-5
SPRRSVNTEAF	TRBV29-1	TRBJ1-1
ASSLEGGGNQPQH	TRBV5-1	TRBJ1-5
ASSLGAGGVYGYT	TRBV7-2	TRBJ1-2
ASSPRGSTGNTIY	TRBV6-2/TRBV6-3	TRBJ1-3
ASSERLQRVNSPLH	TRBV2	TRBJ1-6
AISESGGNQPQH	TRBV10-3	TRBJ1-5
ASSVTSGSADFQETQY	TRBV9	TRBJ2-5
ASSVEPYRDEQY	TRBV9	TRBJ2-7
ASSGGQGPLSEQY	TRBV5-1	TRBJ2-7
ASRSDRGPSPLH	TRBV6-5	TRBJ1-6
ASSQFGGGTEAF	TRBV3-1/TRBV3-2	TRBJ1-1